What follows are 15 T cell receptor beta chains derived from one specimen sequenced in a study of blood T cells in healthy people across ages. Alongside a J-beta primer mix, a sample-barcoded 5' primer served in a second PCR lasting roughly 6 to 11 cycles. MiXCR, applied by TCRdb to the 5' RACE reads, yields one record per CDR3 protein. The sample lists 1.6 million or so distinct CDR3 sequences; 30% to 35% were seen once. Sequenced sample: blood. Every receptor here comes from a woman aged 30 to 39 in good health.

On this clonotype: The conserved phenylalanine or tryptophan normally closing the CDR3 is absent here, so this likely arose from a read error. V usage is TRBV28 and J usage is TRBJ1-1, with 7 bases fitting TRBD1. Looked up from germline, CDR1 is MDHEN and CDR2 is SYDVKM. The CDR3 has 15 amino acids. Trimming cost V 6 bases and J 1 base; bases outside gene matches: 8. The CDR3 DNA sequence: TGTGCCAGCAGCCCGGCCGGGACAGAGAACACTGAAGCTTTCTGT. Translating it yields CASSPAGTENTEAFC.

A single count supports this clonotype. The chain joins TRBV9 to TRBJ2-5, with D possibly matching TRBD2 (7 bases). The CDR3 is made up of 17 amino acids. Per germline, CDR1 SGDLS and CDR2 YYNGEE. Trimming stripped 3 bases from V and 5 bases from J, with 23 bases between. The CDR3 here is CASSETGGLSVRETQYF. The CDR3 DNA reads TGTGCCAGCAGCGAGACGGGGGGCCTCTCGGTCCGTGAGACCCAGTACTTC.

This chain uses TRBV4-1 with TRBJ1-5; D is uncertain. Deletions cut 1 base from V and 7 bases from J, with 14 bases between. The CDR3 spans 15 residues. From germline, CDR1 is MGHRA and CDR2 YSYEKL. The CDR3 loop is CASSQAYSVGQPQHF. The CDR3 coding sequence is TGCGCCAGCAGCCAAGCTTATTCAGTGGGCCAGCCCCAGCATTTT.

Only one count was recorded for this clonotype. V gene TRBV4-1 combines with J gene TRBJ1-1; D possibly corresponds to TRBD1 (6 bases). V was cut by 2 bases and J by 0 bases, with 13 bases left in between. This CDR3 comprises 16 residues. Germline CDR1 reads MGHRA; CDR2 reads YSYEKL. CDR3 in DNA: TGCGCCAGCAGCCAACACAGGGAAGGGGTGAACACTGAAGCTTTCTTT. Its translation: CASSQHREGVNTEAFF.

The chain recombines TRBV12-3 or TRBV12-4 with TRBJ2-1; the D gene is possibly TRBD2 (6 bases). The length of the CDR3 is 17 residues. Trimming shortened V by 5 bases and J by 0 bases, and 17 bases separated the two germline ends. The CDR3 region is CASSPVGGISSYNEQFF. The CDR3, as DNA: TGTGCCAGCAGTCCCGTGGGCGGGATTAGCTCCTACAATGAGCAGTTCTTC.

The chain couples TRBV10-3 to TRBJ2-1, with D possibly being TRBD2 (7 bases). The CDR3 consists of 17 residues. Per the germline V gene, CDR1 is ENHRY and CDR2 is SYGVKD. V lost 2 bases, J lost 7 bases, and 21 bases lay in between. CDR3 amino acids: CAISEVTVRGGLNEQFF. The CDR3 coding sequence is TGTGCCATCAGTGAGGTAACAGTAAGGGGGGGCCTGAATGAGCAGTTCTTC.

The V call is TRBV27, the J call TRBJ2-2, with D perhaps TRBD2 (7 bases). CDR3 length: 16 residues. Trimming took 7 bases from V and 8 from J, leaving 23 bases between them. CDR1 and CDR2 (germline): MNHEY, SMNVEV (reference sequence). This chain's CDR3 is CASTFGRSGGRGELFF. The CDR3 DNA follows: TGTGCCAGCACTTTCGGACGGTCGGGGGGCAGGGGGGAGCTGTTTTTT.

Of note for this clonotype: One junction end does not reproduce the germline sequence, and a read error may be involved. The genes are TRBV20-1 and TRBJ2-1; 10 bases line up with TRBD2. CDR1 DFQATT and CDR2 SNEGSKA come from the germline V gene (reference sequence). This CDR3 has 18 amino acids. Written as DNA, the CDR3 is TGCAGTCCTAGAAACCAAATAGCGGGAGGAAGGTCCTACAATGAGCAGTTCTTC. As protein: CSPRNQIAGGRSYNEQFF.

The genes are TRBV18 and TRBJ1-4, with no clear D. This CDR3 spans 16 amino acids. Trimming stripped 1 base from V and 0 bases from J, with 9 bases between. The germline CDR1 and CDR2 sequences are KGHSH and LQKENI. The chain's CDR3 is CASSPLELATNEKLFF. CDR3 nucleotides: TGTGCCAGCTCACCACTAGAGCTCGCAACTAATGAAAAACTGTTTTTT.

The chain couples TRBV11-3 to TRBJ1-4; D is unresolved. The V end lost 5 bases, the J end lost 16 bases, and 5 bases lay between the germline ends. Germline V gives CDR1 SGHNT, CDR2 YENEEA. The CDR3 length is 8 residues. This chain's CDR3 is CASSVSFF. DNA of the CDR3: TGTGCCAGCAGCGTCTCGTTTTTT.

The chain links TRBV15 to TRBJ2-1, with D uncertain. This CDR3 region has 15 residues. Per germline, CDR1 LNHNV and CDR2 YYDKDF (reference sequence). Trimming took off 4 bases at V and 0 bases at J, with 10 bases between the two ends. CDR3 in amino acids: CATSTDWSSYNEQFF. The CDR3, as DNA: TGTGCCACCAGCACAGATTGGAGCTCCTACAATGAGCAGTTCTTC. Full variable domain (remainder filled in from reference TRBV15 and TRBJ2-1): DAMVIQNPRYQVTQFGKPVTLSCSQTLNHNVMYWYQQKSSQAPKLLFHYYDKDFNNEADTPDNFQSRRPNTSFCFLDIRSPGLGDTAMYLCATSTDWSSYNEQFFGPGTRLTVL.

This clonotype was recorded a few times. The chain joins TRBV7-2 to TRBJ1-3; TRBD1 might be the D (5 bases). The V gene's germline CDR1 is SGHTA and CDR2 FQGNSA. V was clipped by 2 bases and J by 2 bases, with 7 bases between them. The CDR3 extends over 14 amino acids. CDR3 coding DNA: TGTGCCAGCAGCTTAAGAGGGGCTGGAAACACCATATATTTT. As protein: CASSLRGAGNTIYF.

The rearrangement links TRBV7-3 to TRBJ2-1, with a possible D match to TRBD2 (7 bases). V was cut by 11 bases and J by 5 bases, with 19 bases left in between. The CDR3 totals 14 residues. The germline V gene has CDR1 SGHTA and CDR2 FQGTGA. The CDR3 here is CAGTIGGGNNEQFF. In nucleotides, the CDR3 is TGTGCCGGCACCATAGGGGGAGGGAACAATGAGCAGTTCTTC. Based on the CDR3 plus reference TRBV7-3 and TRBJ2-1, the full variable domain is GAGVSQTPSNKVTEKGKYVELRCDPISGHTALYWYRQSLGQGPEFLIYFQGTGAADDSGLPNDRFFAVRPEGSVSTLKIQRTERGDSAVYLCAGTIGGGNNEQFFGPGTRLTVL.

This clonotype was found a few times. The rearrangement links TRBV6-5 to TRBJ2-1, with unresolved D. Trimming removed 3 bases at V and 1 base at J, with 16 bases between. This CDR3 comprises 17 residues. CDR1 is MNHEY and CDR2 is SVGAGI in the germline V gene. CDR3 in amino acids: CASSYSASGLSYNEQFF. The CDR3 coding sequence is TGTGCCAGCAGTTATTCCGCATCCGGGCTATCCTACAATGAGCAGTTCTTC.

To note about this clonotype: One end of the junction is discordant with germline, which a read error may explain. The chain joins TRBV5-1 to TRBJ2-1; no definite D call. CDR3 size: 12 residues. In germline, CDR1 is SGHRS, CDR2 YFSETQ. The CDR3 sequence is CVSSEVYNEQFF. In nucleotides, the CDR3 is TGCGTCAGCAGCGAGGTCTACAATGAGCAGTTCTTC.